These 5 T cell receptor beta chains were sequenced from one sample in a study of identical twins. In TCRdb, the 5' RACE reads were re-called with MiXCR into one record per CDR3 protein. Of 250,000 to 350,000 distinct CDR3 sequences listed, approximately 8.5% are singletons. These data also featured in a second study, about yellow fever vaccine responses in identical twins.

The source material was memory (CD45RO+) T cells sorted from blood. These receptors came from a woman under 30 in good health.

At least ten counts were recorded for this clonotype. The chain recombines TRBV12-3 or TRBV12-4 with TRBJ1-5; D possibly corresponds to TRBD1 (5 bases). The germline V and J ends were trimmed by 6 bases and 3 bases, with 18 bases remaining between them. This CDR3 region has 16 residues. CDR3 nucleotides: TGTGCCAGCAGCCAACGAGTTGGGACGGTCAATCAGCCCCAGCATTTT. It is translated as CASSQRVGTVNQPQHF.

The table lists this clonotype with a few counts. The chain is built from TRBV6-1 and TRBJ2-1; TRBD1 agrees at 8 bases. CDR1 is MNHNS and CDR2 is SASEGT in the germline V gene. V was pared by 6 bases and J by 10 bases, with 11 bases of the junction left unmatched. This CDR3 has 14 residues. As DNA, the CDR3 is TGTGCCAGCAGCCAGACAGGGGAGATTTGGGAGCAGTTCTTC. Protein sequence: CASSQTGEIWEQFF.

In this sample, this clonotype turned up many times. The chain carries TRBV24-1 and TRBJ2-2; 8 bases are a match to TRBD1. Germline V CDR1 and CDR2: KGHDR, SFDVKD. With 8 bases clipped from V and 1 base from J, the junction kept 5 bases outside the gene matches. This CDR3 region has 15 residues. The CDR3 spells CATKSGTGNTGELFF. CDR3 nucleotide sequence: TGTGCCACCAAATCCGGGACAGGGAACACCGGGGAGCTGTTTTTT.

The chain joins TRBV14 to TRBJ2-1; 12 bases line up with TRBD2. Germline CDR1 SGHDN, CDR2 FVKESK. The CDR3 contains 18 residues. The V gene end was trimmed by 3 bases and the J gene end by 4 bases; junction bases not matched to a gene: 10. CDR3 amino acids: CASSHPRLAGGPYNEQFF. Written as DNA, the CDR3 is TGTGCCAGCAGCCACCCCCGCCTAGCGGGAGGGCCATACAATGAGCAGTTCTTC.

The J gene is TRBJ2-1, the V gene TRBV5-4, with 7 bases that match TRBD2. Germline V gives CDR1 SGHNT, CDR2 YYREEE (reference sequence). The CDR3 is 16 residues long. V lost 1 base to trimming and J lost 6 bases; unmatched junction nucleotides: 10. In DNA, the CDR3 is TGTGCCAGCAGCTTGAAGCTAGCGGTAACAATCAATGAGCAGTTCTTC. This sequence encodes CASSLKLAVTINEQFF.